This TCR beta chain is from a study of early T cells in non-severe SARS-CoV-2 infection. Study in general: It was bulk RNA from unsorted whole blood that was sequenced, and the chains were unpaired. Study observations and caveats: Lookups in VDJdb leaned toward anti-spike CD8 responses and missed private and CD4 specificities.

Using its own MiXCR run on the 5' RACE reads, TCRdb lists one record per CDR3 protein. The table records about 69,000 distinct CDR3 sequences, 9.5% of them present only once. A word on this clonotype: Its antigen is not known.

Germline-derived CDR1 and CDR2 are KGHSH and LQKENI. The CDR3 is 12 amino acids. V was pared by 10 bases and J by 4 bases, with 14 bases between. This receptor was identified in an adult who was a healthcare worker with PCR-confirmed SARS-CoV-2 infection or an uninfected control (not recorded which). The rearrangement links TRBV18 to TRBJ2-7; D is possibly TRBD2 (5 bases). Source material: whole blood. CDR3 in DNA: TGTGCCACCCGTGGGGAGACTTACGAGCAGTACTTC. Residues: CATRGETYEQYF. Based on the CDR3 plus reference TRBV18 and TRBJ2-7, the full variable domain is NAGVMQNPRHLVRRRGQEARLRCSPMKGHSHVYWYRQLPEEGLKFMVYLQKENIIDESGMPKERFSAEFPKEGPSILRIQQVVRGDSAAYFCATRGETYEQYFGPGTRLTVT.